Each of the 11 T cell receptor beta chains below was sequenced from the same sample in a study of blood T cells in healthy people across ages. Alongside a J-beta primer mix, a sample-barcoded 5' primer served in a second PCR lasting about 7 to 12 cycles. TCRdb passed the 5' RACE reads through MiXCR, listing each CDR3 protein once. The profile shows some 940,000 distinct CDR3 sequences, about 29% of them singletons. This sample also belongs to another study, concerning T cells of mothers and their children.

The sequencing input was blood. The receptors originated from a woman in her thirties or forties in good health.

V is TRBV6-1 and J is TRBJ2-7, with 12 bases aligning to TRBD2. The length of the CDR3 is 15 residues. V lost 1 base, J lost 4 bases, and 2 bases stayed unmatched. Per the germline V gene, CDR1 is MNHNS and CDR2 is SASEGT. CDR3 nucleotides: TGTGCCAGCAGTGAAGGGACTAGCGGGACTTACGAGCAGTACTTC. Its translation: CASSEGTSGTYEQYF.

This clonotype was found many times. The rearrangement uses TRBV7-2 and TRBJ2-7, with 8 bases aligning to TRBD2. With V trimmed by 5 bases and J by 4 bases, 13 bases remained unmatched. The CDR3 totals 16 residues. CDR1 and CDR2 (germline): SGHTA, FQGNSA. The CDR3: CASSPTLELAGYEQYF. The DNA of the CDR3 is TGTGCCAGCAGCCCTACGCTCGAGCTAGCGGGTTACGAGCAGTACTTC.

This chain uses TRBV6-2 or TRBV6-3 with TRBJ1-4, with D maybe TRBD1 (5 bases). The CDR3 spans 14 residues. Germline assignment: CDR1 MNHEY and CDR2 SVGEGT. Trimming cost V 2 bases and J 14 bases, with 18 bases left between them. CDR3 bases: TGTGCCAGCAGTTACGGGGCGGTAGCCCAAGGGCTGTTTTTT. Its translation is CASSYGAVAQGLFF.

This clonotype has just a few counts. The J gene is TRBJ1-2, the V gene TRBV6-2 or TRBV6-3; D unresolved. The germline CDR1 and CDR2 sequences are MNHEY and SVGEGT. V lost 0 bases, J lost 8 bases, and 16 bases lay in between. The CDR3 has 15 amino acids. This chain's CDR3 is CASSYSILASPGYTF. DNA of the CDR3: TGTGCCAGCAGTTACTCAATATTGGCATCCCCCGGCTACACCTTC.

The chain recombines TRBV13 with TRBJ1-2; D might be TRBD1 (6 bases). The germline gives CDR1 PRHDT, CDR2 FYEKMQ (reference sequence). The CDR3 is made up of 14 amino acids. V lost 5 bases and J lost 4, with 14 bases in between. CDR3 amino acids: CASSRDRTVYGYTF. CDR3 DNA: TGTGCCAGCAGCAGAGACAGGACTGTCTATGGCTACACCTTC.

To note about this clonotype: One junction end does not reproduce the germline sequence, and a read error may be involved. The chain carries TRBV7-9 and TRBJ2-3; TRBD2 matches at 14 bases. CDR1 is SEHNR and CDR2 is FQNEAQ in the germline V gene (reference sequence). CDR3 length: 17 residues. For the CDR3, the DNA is TGCGCCAGCAGCAGTGGGACTAGCGGGGGCCTCACAGATACGCAGTATTTT. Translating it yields CASSSGTSGGLTDTQYF.

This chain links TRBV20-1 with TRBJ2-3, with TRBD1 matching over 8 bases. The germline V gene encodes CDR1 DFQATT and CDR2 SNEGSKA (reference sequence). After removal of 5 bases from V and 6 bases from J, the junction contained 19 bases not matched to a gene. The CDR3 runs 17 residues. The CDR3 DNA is TGCAGTGCTCTCACGACCGGGACAGGCTTGTTTCGGGATACGCAGTATTTT. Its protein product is CSALTTGTGLFRDTQYF.

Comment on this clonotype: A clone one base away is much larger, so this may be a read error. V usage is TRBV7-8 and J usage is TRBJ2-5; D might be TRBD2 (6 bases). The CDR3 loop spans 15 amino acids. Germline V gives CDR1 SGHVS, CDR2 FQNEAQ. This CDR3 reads CTSSPLSGGAETQYF. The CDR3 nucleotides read TGTACCAGCAGCCCCCTCTCGGGCGGGGCTGAGACCCAGTACTTC.

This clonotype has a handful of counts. The CDR3 region has the DNA TGTGCCAGCAGTCCGGGACAGGGGGAGCGCGAGCAGTACTTC. This translates into CASSPGQGEREQYF. This chain joins TRBV27 and TRBJ2-7; 11 bases agree with TRBD1. The CDR3 has 14 amino acids. Trimming took 5 bases from V and 6 from J; bases not matched to a gene: 6. Looked up from germline, CDR1 is MNHEY and CDR2 is SMNVEV (reference sequence).

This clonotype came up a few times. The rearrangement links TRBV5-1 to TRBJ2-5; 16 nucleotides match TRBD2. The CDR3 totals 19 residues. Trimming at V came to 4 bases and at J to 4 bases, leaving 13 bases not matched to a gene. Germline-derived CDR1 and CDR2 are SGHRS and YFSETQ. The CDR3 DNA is TGCGCCAGCAGCACCTCCGGGACTAGCGGGGGGGTTCTTCCAGAGACCCAGTACTTC. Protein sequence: CASSTSGTSGGVLPETQYF.

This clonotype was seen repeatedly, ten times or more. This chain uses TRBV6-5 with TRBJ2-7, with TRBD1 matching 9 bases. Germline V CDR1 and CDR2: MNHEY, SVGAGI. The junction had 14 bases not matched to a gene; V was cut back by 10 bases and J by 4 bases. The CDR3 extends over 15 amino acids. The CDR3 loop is CATAPGTGFSYEQYF. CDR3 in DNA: TGTGCCACCGCGCCCGGGACAGGGTTTTCATACGAGCAGTACTTC.